Below, 29 T cell receptor beta chains from the same sample are listed, as sequenced in a study of response to subunit inactivated influenza vaccine. TCRdb itself ran the RT-PCR reads through MiXCR, one entry per CDR3 protein. The sample carries around 790,000 distinct CDR3 sequences, around 21% recorded once. The sample consisted of PBMCs from blood, taken 5 to 6 days after vaccination. The origin of the receptors is a man between 45 and 60 years old who received an inactivated influenza vaccine.

Worth noting for this clonotype: A junction end diverges from the germline sequence, so it may reflect a read error. The rearrangement joins TRBV12-3 or TRBV12-4 to TRBJ1-5; D is unresolved. The CDR3 is 12 residues long. The CDR3 protein is CASSTPWRPLHF. The CDR3 nucleotides read TGTGCCAGCAGCACCCCCTGGCGACCCCTGCATTTT.

This clonotype was picked up a small number of times. The chain couples TRBV5-1 to TRBJ2-3; 9 bases agree with TRBD2. J lost 4 bases, V lost 3 bases, and 6 bases had no gene match. In germline, CDR1 is SGHRS, CDR2 YFSETQ. This CDR3 is built from 15 residues. In DNA form, the CDR3 reads TGCGCCAGCAGCTGGCGGGGGGGCCCGGCAGATACGCAGTATTTT. Its protein is CASSWRGGPADTQYF.

This sequence joins TRBV7-9 and TRBJ2-1, with D perhaps matching TRBD1 (6 bases). The CDR3 contains 14 residues. Deletions cut 5 bases from V and 6 bases from J, with 14 bases between. Germline loops: CDR1 SEHNR, CDR2 FQNEAQ (reference sequence). The CDR3 is CASSRFQGGNEQFF. The CDR3 DNA follows: TGTGCCAGCAGCCGCTTTCAAGGGGGCAATGAGCAGTTCTTC. Variable domain in full (rest from reference TRBV7-9 and TRBJ2-1): DTGVSQNPRHKITKRGQNVTFRCDPISEHNRLYWYRQTLGQGPEFLTYFQNEAQLEKSRLLSDRFSAERPKGSFSTLEIQRTEQGDSAMYLCASSRFQGGNEQFFGPGTRLTVL.

This chain connects TRBV5-1 to TRBJ1-2; D remains unclear. Germline V CDR1 and CDR2: SGHRS, YFSETQ. The CDR3 spans 14 residues. The ends were cut back, 0 bases at V and 5 bases at J, with 11 bases in the middle. The CDR3 DNA is TGCGCCAGCAGCTTGGACTTCGGGGTGTATGGCTACACCTTC. Its protein product is CASSLDFGVYGYTF.

The V gene is TRBV7-8, the J gene TRBJ2-3, with unresolved D. The CDR3 has 13 residues. Trimming took off 1 base at V and 6 bases at J, with 8 bases between the two ends. Looked up from germline, CDR1 is SGHVS and CDR2 is FQNEAQ. The CDR3 region is CASSLVTHDTQYF. For the CDR3, the DNA is TGTGCCAGCAGCTTAGTGACGCATGATACGCAGTATTTT.

The chain is built from TRBV20-1 and TRBJ1-5; tentatively, D is TRBD1 (5 bases). Germline V gene data show CDR1 as DFQATT and CDR2 as SNEGSKA (reference sequence). The V end was cut by 4 bases, the J end by 0 bases, with 16 bases between. This CDR3 contains 16 residues. The CDR3: CSANPRGGPSNQPQHF. The CDR3 region has the DNA TGCAGTGCTAACCCCCGGGGGGGACCTAGCAATCAGCCCCAGCATTTT.

In this sample, this clonotype turned up a few times. The rearrangement joins TRBV4-3 to TRBJ1-6; perhaps TRBD1 as D (6 bases). The CDR3 is 15 residues long. Germline V lookup: CDR1 LGHNA, CDR2 YSLEER. V dropped 1 base and J dropped 7 bases, with 11 bases sitting between them. The CDR3 region is CASSQARGRNSPLHF. CDR3 bases: TGCGCCAGCAGCCAAGCCAGGGGAAGGAATTCACCCCTCCACTTT.

The chain couples TRBV12-3 or TRBV12-4 to TRBJ1-6; tentatively, D is TRBD1 (5 bases). V lost 3 bases and J lost 6, with 9 bases in between. CDR3 size: 14 residues. The CDR3 sequence is CASSLTVFNSPLHF. In DNA, the CDR3 is TGTGCCAGCAGTTTGACAGTATTTAATTCACCCCTCCACTTT.

On this clonotype itself: A much larger clone is a single base away; this may be a read error. This rearrangement joins TRBV5-5 to TRBJ2-5; TRBD1 might be the D (6 bases). Germline V CDR1 and CDR2: SGHKS, YYEKEE (reference sequence). V was clipped by 3 bases and J by 5 bases, with 14 bases between them. The length of the CDR3 is 14 residues. CDR3 nucleotide sequence: TGTGCCAGCAGCTCCAAACAGGGCGGCGAGACCCAGTACTTC. Encoded protein: CASSSKQGGETQYF.

This clonotype was recorded a few times. This chain connects TRBV7-8 to TRBJ2-3, with D perhaps matching TRBD1 (5 bases). Trimming stripped 1 base from V and 14 bases from J, with 16 bases between. Germline CDR1 is SGHVS and CDR2 is FQNEAQ. CDR3 size: 13 residues. CDR3 in DNA: TGTGCCAGCAGCTTAGGTCCAGGGCCCCTTGCGTATTTT. This encodes CASSLGPGPLAYF.

The rearrangement links TRBV7-3 to TRBJ2-1; 7 bases are a match to TRBD2. The CDR3 contains 16 residues. CDR1 and CDR2 from the germline V gene are SGHTA and FQGTGA. V was pared by 5 bases and J by 6 bases, with 13 bases of the junction left unmatched. The CDR3 loop reads CASSTVGTGGFNEQFF. CDR3 in DNA: TGTGCCAGCAGCACAGTAGGTACGGGAGGTTTCAATGAGCAGTTCTTC.

The chain is built from TRBV20-1 and TRBJ2-1, with D perhaps TRBD2 (5 bases). Germline values: CDR1 DFQATT, CDR2 SNEGSKA (reference sequence). The germline V and J ends were trimmed by 5 bases and 6 bases, with 17 bases remaining between them. There are 14 residues in the CDR3. The CDR3 region is CSAVGNLFTNEQFF. The DNA of the CDR3 is TGCAGTGCTGTCGGGAATCTTTTTACCAATGAGCAGTTCTTC.

For this clonotype: One end of the junction fails to match germline, which may point to a read error. This chain joins TRBV18 and TRBJ2-1; D unresolved. Germline CDR1 is KGHSH and CDR2 is LQKENI. The CDR3 runs to 18 residues. This chain's CDR3 is CASSPPSSRQSSYNEQFF. The CDR3 DNA reads as TGTGCCAGCTCGCCACCCTCCTCGCGCCAAAGCTCCTACAATGAGCAGTTCTTC.

In regard to this clonotype: With a much larger clone just one base away, this may be a read error. The J gene is TRBJ1-1, the V gene TRBV7-9; the D is unclear. The CDR3 extends over 11 amino acids. Germline V gene sequence: CDR1 SEHNR, CDR2 FQNEAQ (reference sequence). V was shortened by 10 bases and J by 4 bases, with 10 bases between the two germline ends. The CDR3 region has the DNA TGTGCCACTAACTGGGGCACTGAAGCTTTCTTT. Its translation: CATNWGTEAFF. Using reference TRBV7-9 and TRBJ1-1 for the parts outside the CDR3, the full variable domain is DTGVSQNPRHKITKRGQNVTFRCDPISEHNRLYWYRQTLGQGPEFLTYFQNEAQLEKSRLLSDRFSAERPKGSFSTLEIQRTEQGDSAMYLCATNWGTEAFFGQGTRLTVV.

The V gene is TRBV12-3 or TRBV12-4, the J gene TRBJ2-3; D may be TRBD2 (6 bases). V was pared by 6 bases and J by 2 bases, with 12 bases between. The CDR3 runs to 14 residues. The CDR3 spells CASRTGVTTDTQYF. The CDR3 nucleotides are TGTGCCAGCAGGACGGGAGTGACCACAGATACGCAGTATTTT.

This clonotype came up a few times. The chain joins TRBV20-1 to TRBJ1-5, with a weak D call TRBD1 (6 bases). The CDR3 contains 13 residues. V lost 5 bases and J 0 bases, leaving 8 bases between the germline ends. CDR1 and CDR2 (germline): DFQATT, SNEGSKA (reference sequence). CDR3 sequence (DNA): TGCAGTGCTTCGACAGGTAGCAATCAGCCCCAGCATTTT. Amino acids: CSASTGSNQPQHF.

This clonotype was detected a few times. The rearrangement joins TRBV24-1 to TRBJ2-1; 9 bases map to TRBD1. Germline loops: CDR1 KGHDR, CDR2 SFDVKD. The ends lost 3 bases at V and 5 bases at J; junction bases unmatched: 4. CDR3 length: 15 residues. The CDR3 DNA follows: TGTGCCACCAGTGATAGGGGACAGGGCAACAATGAGCAGTTCTTC. Encoded protein: CATSDRGQGNNEQFF.

This clonotype has only a few counts. The chain carries TRBV10-3 and TRBJ2-7; D is uncertain. Trimming removed 3 bases at V and 0 bases at J, with 12 bases between. The CDR3 consists of 15 residues. The germline gives CDR1 ENHRY, CDR2 SYGVKD. The CDR3 DNA is TGTGCCATCAGTGAAGAACAGACCATCTCCTACGAGCAGTACTTC. Encoded protein: CAISEEQTISYEQYF.

This clonotype was recorded a few times. This sequence joins TRBV6-5 and TRBJ2-2; D may be TRBD2 (7 bases). The CDR3 is 16 amino acids. Germline V gene lookup returns CDR1 MNHEY and CDR2 SVGAGI. The V and J ends lost 0 bases and 5 bases respectively, with 13 bases between them. The CDR3 loop reads CASSYSRGGGTGELFF. DNA for the CDR3: TGTGCCAGCAGTTACTCGAGAGGGGGAGGGACCGGGGAGCTGTTTTTT.

This clonotype was seen more than once but under ten times. J is TRBJ2-7 and V is TRBV10-3, with D unresolved. CDR3 length: 17 amino acids. The ends were cut back, 6 bases at V and 2 bases at J, with 23 bases in the middle. CDR1 and CDR2 (germline): ENHRY, SYGVKD. The CDR3 DNA reads as TGTGCCATCAGCGGTTCCTGGCAGGCCTCCTCCACCTACGAGCAGTACTTC. This sequence encodes CAISGSWQASSTYEQYF.

This clonotype was counted ten times or more. The genes are TRBV7-2 and TRBJ2-1; 8 bases are a match to TRBD1. The ends lost 7 bases at V and 5 bases at J; junction bases unmatched: 7. The CDR3 is 14 amino acids. CDR1 is SGHTA and CDR2 is FQGNSA in the germline V gene. DNA for the CDR3: TGTGCCAGCAACAACAGGGGGATCGACAATGAGCAGTTCTTC. The encoded protein is CASNNRGIDNEQFF.

This clonotype was detected only once. The CDR3 reads CASSPFHTQETQYF. The CDR3 nucleotides are TGTGCCAGCAGCCCCTTCCATACCCAAGAGACCCAGTACTTC. The V gene is TRBV7-2, the J gene TRBJ2-5; D unclear. Germline CDR1 is SGHTA and CDR2 is FQGNSA. This CDR3 is 14 amino acids long. The V and J ends lost 5 bases and 1 base respectively, with 11 bases between them.

There are many counts of this clonotype. V gene TRBV12-3 or TRBV12-4 combines with J gene TRBJ2-1; D is perhaps TRBD2 (5 bases). This CDR3 has 16 amino acids. V was clipped by 3 bases and J by 3 bases, with 15 bases between them. The CDR3 here is CASSFFGPGSYNEQFF. CDR3 in DNA: TGTGCCAGCAGTTTCTTCGGTCCGGGGAGCTACAATGAGCAGTTCTTC.

This clonotype appeared many times. V is TRBV28 and J is TRBJ1-4; TRBD1 matches 7 bases. J was trimmed by 6 bases and V by 5 bases; bases with no gene match: 9. From germline, CDR1 is MDHEN and CDR2 SYDVKM. The CDR3 contains 15 residues. CDR3 in DNA: TGTGCCAGCAGTCTACTCACAGGGGATCATGAAAAACTGTTTTTT. It translates to CASSLLTGDHEKLFF.

The chain combines TRBV27 with TRBJ1-5, with 12 nucleotides matching TRBD1. The CDR3 spans 14 residues. In germline, CDR1 is MNHEY, CDR2 SMNVEV (reference sequence). After removal of 5 bases from V and 9 bases from J, the junction contained 5 bases not matched to a gene. The CDR3 sequence is CASSAGTGGLPQHF. As DNA, the CDR3 is TGTGCCAGCAGTGCCGGGACAGGGGGCCTGCCCCAGCATTTT.

This chain joins TRBV6-1 and TRBJ2-5, with 10 bases aligning to TRBD1. Trimming took 5 bases from V and 2 from J; bases not matched to a gene: 11. The CDR3 length is 17 residues. Germline values: CDR1 MNHNS, CDR2 SASEGT. CDR3 region: CASSRPTTGGGQETQYF. The DNA for the CDR3 is TGTGCCAGCAGTCGACCAACGACAGGGGGCGGGCAAGAGACCCAGTACTTC.

J is TRBJ2-7 and V is TRBV27, with no clear D. The CDR3 totals 14 residues. The V gene lost 5 bases and the J gene lost 6 bases, with 17 bases spanning the gap. Germline values: CDR1 MNHEY, CDR2 SMNVEV (reference sequence). CDR3 nucleotide sequence: TGTGCCAGCAGTCCGGTGGGGATTCTATCCGAGCAGTACTTC. Translated: CASSPVGILSEQYF.

This clonotype was seen many times. Germline and junction disagree at one end, which may indicate a read error. The chain links TRBV6-5 to TRBJ2-2, with D unclear. This CDR3 comprises 11 residues. Germline-derived CDR1 and CDR2 are MNHEY and SVGAGI. The CDR3 sequence is CPWGNTGELFF. CDR3 coding DNA: TGCCCTTGGGGGAACACCGGGGAGCTGTTTTTT.

The chain couples TRBV7-9 to TRBJ2-1, with D perhaps matching TRBD2 (6 bases). V dropped 5 bases and J dropped 13 bases, with 12 bases sitting between them. The length of the CDR3 is 11 residues. In germline, CDR1 is SEHNR, CDR2 FQNEAQ (reference sequence). Here the CDR3 DNA reads TGTGCCAGCAGCCTGGGACTCACTCAGTTCTTC. Amino acids: CASSLGLTQFF.